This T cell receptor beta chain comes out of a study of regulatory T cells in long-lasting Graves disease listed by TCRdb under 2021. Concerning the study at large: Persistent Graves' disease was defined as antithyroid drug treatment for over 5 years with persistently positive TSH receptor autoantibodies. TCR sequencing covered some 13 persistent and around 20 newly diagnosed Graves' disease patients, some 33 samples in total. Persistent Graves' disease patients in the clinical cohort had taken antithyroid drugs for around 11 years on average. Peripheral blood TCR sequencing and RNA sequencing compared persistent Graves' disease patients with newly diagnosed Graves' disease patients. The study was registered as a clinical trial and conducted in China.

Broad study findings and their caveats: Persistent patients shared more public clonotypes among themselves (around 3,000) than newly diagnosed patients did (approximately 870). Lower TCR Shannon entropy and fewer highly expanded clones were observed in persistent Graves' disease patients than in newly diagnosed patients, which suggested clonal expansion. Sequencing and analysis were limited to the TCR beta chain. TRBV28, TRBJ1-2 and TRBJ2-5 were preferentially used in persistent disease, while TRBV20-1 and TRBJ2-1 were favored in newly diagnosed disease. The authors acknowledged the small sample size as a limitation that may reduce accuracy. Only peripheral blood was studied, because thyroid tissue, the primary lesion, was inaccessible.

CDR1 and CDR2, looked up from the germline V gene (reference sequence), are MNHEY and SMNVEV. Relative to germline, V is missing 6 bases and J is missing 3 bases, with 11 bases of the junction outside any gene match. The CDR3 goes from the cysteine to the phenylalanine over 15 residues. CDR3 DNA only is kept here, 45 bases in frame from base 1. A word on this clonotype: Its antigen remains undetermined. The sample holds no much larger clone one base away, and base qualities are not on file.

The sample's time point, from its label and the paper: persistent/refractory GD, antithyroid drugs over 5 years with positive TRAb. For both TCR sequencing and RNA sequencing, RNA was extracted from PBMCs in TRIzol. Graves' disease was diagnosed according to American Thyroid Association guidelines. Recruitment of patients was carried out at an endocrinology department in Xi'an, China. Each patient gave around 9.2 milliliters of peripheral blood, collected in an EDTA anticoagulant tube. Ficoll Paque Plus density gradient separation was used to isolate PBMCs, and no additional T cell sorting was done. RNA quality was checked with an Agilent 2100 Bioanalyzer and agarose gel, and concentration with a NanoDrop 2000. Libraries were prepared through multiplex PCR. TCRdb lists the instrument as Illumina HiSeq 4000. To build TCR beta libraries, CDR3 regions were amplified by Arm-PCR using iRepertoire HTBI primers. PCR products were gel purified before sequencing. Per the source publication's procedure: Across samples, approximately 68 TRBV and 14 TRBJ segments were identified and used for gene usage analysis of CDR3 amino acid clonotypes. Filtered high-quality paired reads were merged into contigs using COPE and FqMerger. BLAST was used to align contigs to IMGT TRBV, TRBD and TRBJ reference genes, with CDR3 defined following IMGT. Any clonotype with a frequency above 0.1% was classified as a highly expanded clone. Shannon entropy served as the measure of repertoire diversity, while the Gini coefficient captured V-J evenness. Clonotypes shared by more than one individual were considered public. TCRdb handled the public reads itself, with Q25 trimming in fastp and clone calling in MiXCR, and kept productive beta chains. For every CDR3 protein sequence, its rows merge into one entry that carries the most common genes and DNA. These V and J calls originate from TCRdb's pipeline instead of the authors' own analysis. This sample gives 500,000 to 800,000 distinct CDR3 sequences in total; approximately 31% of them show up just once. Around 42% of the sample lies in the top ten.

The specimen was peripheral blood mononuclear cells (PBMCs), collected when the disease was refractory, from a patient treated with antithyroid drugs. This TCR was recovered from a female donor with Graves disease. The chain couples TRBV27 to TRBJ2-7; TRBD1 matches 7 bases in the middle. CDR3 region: CASRPSTGQLYEQYF. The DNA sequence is TGTGCCAGCAGACCATCGACGGGACAGCTCTACGAGCAGTACTTC.